Listed below are T cell receptor beta chains from one sample, sequenced in a study of T cell responses to AZD1222 COVID-19 vaccine. Profiled with immunoSEQ multiplex PCR; TCRdb holds only in-frame clones, not every one. The sample holds 95,000 to 150,000 clones; roughly 93% are singletons and the top ten take approximately 1.5%. The sequenced sample was peripheral blood, obtained on day 0 of AZD1222 vaccination. The receptors shown here come from an adult in good health. Both conserved end residues are part of each CDR3.

v_gene	j_gene	CDR3aa
TRBV10-3	TRBJ2-1	CAISNGLHNEQFF
TRBV30	TRBJ1-6	CAWSIQFGLSPLHF
TRBV2	TRBJ1-4	CASSLLRQINEKLFF
TRBV11-1	TRBJ1-2	CASSLAAASGGGYTF
TRBV5-1	TRBJ2-2	CASSSTGTRNTGELFF
TRBV25-1	TRBJ2-4	CASSESTGQGSDIQYF
TRBV28	TRBJ2-5	CASTSLGIAGGAQETQYF
TRBV21-1	TRBJ1-1	CLRTVNTEAFF
TRBV5-4	TRBJ2-5	CASSLGPTQGEETQYF
TRBV10-3	TRBJ1-2	CAISESNRAHGYTF
TRBV7-2	TRBJ1-6	CASNLSGGYNSPLHF
TRBV6-5	TRBJ1-1	CASIPRAGQNTEAFF
TRBV2	TRBJ2-7	CASSTAYEQYF
TRBV2	TRBJ1-1	CASRLDRAGTEAFF
TRBV6-1	TRBJ2-6	CASKEALGTGVSGANVLTF